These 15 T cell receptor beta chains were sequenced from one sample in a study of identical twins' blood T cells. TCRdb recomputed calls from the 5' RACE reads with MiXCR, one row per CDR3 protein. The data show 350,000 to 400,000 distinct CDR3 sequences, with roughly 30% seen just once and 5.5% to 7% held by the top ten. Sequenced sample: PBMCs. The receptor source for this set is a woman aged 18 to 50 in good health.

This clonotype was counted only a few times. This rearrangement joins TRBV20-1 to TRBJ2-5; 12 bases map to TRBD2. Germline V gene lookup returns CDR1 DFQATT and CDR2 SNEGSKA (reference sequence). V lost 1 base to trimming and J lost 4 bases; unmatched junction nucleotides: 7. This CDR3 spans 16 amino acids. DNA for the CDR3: TGCAGTGCTAGAGTGCTAGCGGGAGGGTTGGTAGAGACCCAGTACTTC. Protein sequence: CSARVLAGGLVETQYF.

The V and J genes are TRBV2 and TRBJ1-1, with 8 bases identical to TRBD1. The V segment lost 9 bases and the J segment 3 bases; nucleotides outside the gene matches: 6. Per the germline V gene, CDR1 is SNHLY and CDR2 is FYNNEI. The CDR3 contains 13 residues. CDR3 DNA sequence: TGTGCCAGAACCGGGACAGGCCACACTGAAGCTTTCTTT. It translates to CARTGTGHTEAFF.

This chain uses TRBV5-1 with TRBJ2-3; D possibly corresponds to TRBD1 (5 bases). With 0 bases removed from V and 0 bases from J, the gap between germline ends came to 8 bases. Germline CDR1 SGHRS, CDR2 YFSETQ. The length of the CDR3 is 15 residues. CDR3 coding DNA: TGCGCCAGCAGCTTGGGGACAACGAGCACAGATACGCAGTATTTT. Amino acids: CASSLGTTSTDTQYF.

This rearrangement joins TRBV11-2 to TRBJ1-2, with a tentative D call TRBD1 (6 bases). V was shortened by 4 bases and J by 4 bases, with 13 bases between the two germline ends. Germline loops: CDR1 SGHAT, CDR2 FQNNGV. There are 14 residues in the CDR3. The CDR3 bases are TGTGCCAGCAGCTCTTTGACAGGCGTCTATGGCTACACCTTC. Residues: CASSSLTGVYGYTF.

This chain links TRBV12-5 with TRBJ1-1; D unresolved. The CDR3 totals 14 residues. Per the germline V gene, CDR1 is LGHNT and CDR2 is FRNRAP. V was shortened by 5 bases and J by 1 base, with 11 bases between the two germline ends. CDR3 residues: CASGKPTSNTEAFF. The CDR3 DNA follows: TGTGCTAGTGGTAAACCGACATCGAACACTGAAGCTTTCTTT. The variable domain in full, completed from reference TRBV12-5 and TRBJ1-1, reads DARVTQTPRHKVTEMGQEVTMRCQPILGHNTVFWYRQTMMQGLELLAYFRNRAPLDDSGMPKDRFSAEMPDATLATLKIQPSEPRDSAVYFCASGKPTSNTEAFFGQGTRLTVV.

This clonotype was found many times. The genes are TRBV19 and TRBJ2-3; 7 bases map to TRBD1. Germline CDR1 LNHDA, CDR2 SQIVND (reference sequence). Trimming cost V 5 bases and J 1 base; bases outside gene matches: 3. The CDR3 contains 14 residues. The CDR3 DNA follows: TGTGCCAGTAGTCCGAGGGGGCGCACAGATACGCAGTATTTT. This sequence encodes CASSPRGRTDTQYF.

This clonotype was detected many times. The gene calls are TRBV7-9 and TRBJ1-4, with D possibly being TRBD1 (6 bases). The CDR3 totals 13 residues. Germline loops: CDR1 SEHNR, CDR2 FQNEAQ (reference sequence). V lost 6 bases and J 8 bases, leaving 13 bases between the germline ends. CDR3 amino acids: CASSQGILEKLFF. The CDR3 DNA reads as TGTGCCAGCAGTCAGGGGATCCTCGAAAAACTGTTTTTT. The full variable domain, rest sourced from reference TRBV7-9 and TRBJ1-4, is DTGVSQNPRHKITKRGQNVTFRCDPISEHNRLYWYRQTLGQGPEFLTYFQNEAQLEKSRLLSDRFSAERPKGSFSTLEIQRTEQGDSAMYLCASSQGILEKLFFGSGTQLSVL.

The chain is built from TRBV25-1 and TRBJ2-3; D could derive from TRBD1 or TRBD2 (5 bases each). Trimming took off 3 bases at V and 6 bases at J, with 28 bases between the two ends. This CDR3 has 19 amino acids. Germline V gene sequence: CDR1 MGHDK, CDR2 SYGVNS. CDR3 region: CASSDKGVKLVGADDTQYF. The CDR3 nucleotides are TGTGCCAGCAGTGATAAAGGGGTGAAGTTAGTGGGAGCAGATGATACGCAGTATTTT.

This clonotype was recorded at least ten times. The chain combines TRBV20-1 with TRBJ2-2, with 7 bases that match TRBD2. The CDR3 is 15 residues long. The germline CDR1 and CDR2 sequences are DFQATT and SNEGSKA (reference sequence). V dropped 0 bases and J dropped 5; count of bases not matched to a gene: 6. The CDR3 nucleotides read TGCAGTGCTAGAGATGGAGGGAGGGGTACCGGGGAGCTGTTTTTT. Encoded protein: CSARDGGRGTGELFF.

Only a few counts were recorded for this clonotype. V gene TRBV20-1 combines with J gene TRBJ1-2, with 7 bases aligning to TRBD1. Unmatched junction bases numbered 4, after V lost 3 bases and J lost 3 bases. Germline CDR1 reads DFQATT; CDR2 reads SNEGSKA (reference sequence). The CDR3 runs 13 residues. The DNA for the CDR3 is TGCAGTGCTAGCGATGGGACAGACTATGGCTACACCTTC. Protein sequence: CSASDGTDYGYTF.

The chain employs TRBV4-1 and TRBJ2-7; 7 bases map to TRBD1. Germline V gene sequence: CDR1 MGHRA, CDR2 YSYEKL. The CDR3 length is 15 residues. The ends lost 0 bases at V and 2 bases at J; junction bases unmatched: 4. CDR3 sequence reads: CASSQEWDSPYEQYF. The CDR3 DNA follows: TGCGCCAGCAGCCAAGAATGGGACAGTCCCTACGAGCAGTACTTC.

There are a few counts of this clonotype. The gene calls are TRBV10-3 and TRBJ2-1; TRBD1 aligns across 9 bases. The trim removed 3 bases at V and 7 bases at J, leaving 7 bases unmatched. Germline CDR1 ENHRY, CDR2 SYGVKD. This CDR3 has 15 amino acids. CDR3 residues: CAISEPGQGDNEQFF. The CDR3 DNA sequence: TGTGCCATCAGTGAACCGGGACAGGGTGATAATGAGCAGTTCTTC.

CDR3 residues: CASSPGTVSNIQYF. The DNA for the CDR3 is TGTGCCAGCAGTCCAGGGACAGTTAGTAACATTCAGTACTTC. J is TRBJ2-4 and V is TRBV27, with TRBD1 identical over 7 bases. Per the germline V gene, CDR1 is MNHEY and CDR2 is SMNVEV (reference sequence). The CDR3 covers 14 residues. Trimming cost V 5 bases and J 7 bases; bases outside gene matches: 8.

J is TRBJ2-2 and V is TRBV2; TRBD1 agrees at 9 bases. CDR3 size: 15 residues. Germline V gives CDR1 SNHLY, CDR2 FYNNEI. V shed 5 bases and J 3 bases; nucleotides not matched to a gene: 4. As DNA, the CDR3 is TGTGCCAGCAGTCCCGGGACAGGGCACACCGGGGAGCTGTTTTTT. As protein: CASSPGTGHTGELFF. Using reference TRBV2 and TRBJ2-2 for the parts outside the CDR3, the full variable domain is EPEVTQTPSHQVTQMGQEVILRCVPISNHLYFYWYRQILGQKVEFLVSFYNNEISEKSEIFDDQFSVERPDGSNFTLKIRSTKLEDSAMYFCASSPGTGHTGELFFGEGSRLTVL.

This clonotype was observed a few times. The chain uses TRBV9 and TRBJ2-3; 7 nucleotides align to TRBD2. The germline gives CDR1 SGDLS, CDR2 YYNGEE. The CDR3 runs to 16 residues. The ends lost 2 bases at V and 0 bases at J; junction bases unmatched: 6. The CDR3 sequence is CASSVASGYSTDTQYF. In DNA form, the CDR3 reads TGTGCCAGCAGCGTGGCTAGCGGTTACAGCACAGATACGCAGTATTTT.